This T cell receptor beta chain derives from a study of neurological immune-mediated disorders. Regarding the study as a whole: HTLV-1-associated myelopathy had the most TCR clonal expansion, while multiple sclerosis had the least, a level that fell below healthy controls. None of the features examined (clinical or MRI) was associated with the multiple sclerosis repertoire cluster.

This clonotype was picked up many times. Its antigen is currently unknown. With 10-nucleotide random UMIs, 5'RACE was used to make the cDNA. Each CDR3 protein gets one entry after TCRdb re-called the 5' RACE reads with MiXCR. In the table there are 40,000 to 60,000 distinct CDR3 sequences, about 3.7% of which are singletons. Germline CDR1 LGHDT, CDR2 YNNKEL (reference sequence). There are 16 residues in the CDR3. Trimming stripped 2 bases from V and 7 bases from J, with 15 bases between. The sequencing sample was made of PBMCs. The V gene is TRBV3-1, the J gene TRBJ1-6; maybe TRBD1 (5 bases). The source is a man aged 40-49 years with multiple sclerosis. As DNA, the CDR3 is TGTGCCAGCAGCCAACTGGGGACCAAAGGAAATTCACCCCTCCACTTT. This sequence encodes CASSQLGTKGNSPLHF. Full variable domain (remainder filled in from reference TRBV3-1 and TRBJ1-6): DTAVSQTPKYLVTQMGNDKSIKCEQNLGHDTMYWYKQDSKKFLKIMFSYNNKELIINETVPNRFSPKSPDKAHLNLHINSLELGDSAVYFCASSQLGTKGNSPLHFGNGTRLTVT.